The clone carrying this T cell receptor (beta chain) showed up just a few times. This sample was included in a study of blood T cell repertoires in COVID-19. Study as a whole: Samples representing acute and convalescent COVID-19 were sourced from the United States, Italy and Spain.

Patients of the Seattle cohort, enrolled during active infection, were followed longitudinally. CDR3 length equals 13 residues. CDR1 and CDR2 (germline): MDHEN, SYDVKM. V dropped 7 bases and J dropped 3 bases, with 11 bases sitting between them. Only in-frame clones appear in the TCRdb table, and some are missing; sequencing was by immunoSEQ multiplex PCR. The sample includes some 140,000 clones, about 80% of them seen just once. This clonotype was sampled from a woman between 55 and 75 years old with COVID-19, enrolled during active disease. Sequenced sample: peripheral blood. The J gene is TRBJ2-3, the V gene TRBV28, with D possibly being TRBD2 (6 bases). CDR3 bases: TGTGCCAGCACGGAGAGCGGGACAGATACGCAGTATTTT. Residues: CASTESGTDTQYF.